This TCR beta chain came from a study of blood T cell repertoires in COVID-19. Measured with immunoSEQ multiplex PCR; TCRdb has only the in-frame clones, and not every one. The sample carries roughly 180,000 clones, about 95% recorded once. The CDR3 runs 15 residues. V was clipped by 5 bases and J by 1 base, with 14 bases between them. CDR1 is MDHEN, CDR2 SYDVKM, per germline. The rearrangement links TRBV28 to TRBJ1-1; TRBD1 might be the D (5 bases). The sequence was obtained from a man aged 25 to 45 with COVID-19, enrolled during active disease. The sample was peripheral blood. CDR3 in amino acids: CASSLIGGGNTEAFF. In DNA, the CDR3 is TGTGCCAGCAGTCTCATCGGGGGAGGGAACACTGAAGCTTTCTTT.